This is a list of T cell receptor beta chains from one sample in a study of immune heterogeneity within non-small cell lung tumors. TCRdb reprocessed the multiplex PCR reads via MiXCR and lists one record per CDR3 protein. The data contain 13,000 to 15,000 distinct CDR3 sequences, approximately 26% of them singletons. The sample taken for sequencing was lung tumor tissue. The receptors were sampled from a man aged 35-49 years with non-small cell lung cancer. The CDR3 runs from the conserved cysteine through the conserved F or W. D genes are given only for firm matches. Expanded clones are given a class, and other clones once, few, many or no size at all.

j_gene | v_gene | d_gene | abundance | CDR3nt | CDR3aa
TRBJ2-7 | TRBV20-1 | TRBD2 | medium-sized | TGCAGTGCTACCCTGAGCGGGAGGGCCTACGAGCAGTACTTC | CSATLSGRAYEQYF
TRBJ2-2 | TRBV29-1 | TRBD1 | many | TGCAGCGTCCAAGGACAGGCTAACGGGGAGCTGTTTTTT | CSVQGQANGELFF
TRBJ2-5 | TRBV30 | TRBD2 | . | TGTGCCTGGAGCCTCTCGACTCTAGCGGGAGGGCCCCGGGAGACCCAGTACTTC | CAWSLSTLAGGPRETQYF
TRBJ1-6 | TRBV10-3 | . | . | TGCGCCATCAGTGGGGGAGTAAACAATTCACCCCTCCTCTTT | CAISGGVNNSPLLF
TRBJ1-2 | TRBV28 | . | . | TGTGCCAGCAGCTCATCAGGCGGGCCCAGGGGCTACACCTTC | CASSSSGGPRGYTF
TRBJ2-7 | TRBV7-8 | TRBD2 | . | TGTGCCAGCAGCTTACAGGTAGCGGGAGGGCCGGGCGAGCAGTACTTC | CASSLQVAGGPGEQYF
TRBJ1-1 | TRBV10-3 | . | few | TGTGCCATCAGTGGGACAGCGACGAACACTGAAACTTTCTTT | CAISGTATNTETFF
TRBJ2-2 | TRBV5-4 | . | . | TGTGCCAGCAGCTTGGGCGGAGTGGGGGCCACCGGGGAGCTGTTTTTT | CASSLGGVGATGELFF
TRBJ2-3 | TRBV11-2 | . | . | TGTGCCAGCCTCGCGCGGTCAGATACGCAGTATTTT | CASLARSDTQYF
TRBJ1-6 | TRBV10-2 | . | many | TGCGCCAGCAGTGAGAGGCCAACTAAGGGTTCACCCCTCCACTTT | CASSERPTKGSPLHF
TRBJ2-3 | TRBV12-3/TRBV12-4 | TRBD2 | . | TGTGCCAGCAGCGAAACTAGCGGGAGGGGTTCGTATACGCATTATTTT | CASSETSGRGSYTHYF
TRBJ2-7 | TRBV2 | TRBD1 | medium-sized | TGTGCCAGCAGTTGGACAGGCGTGGGATCCGAGCAGTACTTC | CASSWTGVGSEQYF
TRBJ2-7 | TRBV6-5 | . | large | TGTGCCAGCAGTTACTCTACTACAAGGGAGCAGTACTTC | CASSYSTTREQYF
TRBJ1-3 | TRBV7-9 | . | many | TGTGCCAGCAGCTTAGACAGCCTCTCTGGAAACACCATATATTTT | CASSLDSLSGNTIYF
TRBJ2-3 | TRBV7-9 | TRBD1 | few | TGTGCCAGCAGCTTTACAGGACAGGGGGCTTCGGATACGCAGTATTTT | CASSFTGQGASDTQYF
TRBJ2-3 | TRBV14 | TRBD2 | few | TGTGCCAGCAGCCCGGGACTACGTGGCACAGATACGCAGTATTTT | CASSPGLRGTDTQYF
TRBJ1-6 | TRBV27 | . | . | TGTGCCAGCCGAGGAAGGGCAATCGACAATAATTCACCCCTCCACTTT | CASRGRAIDNNSPLHF
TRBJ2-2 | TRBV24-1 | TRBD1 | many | TGTGCCACCAGTGATTCCGGGACAGCGAACACCGGGGAGCTGTTTTTT | CATSDSGTANTGELFF
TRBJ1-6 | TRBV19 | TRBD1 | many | TGTGCCAACCCTCAGGGGGGGAGCTCCTATAATTCACCCCTCCACTTT | CANPQGGSSYNSPLHF
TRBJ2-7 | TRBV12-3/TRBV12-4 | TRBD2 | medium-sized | TGTGCCAGCAGTTTAGGGACTAGCGGGATAAACGAGCAGTACTTC | CASSLGTSGINEQYF
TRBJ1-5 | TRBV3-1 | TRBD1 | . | TGTGCCAACAGCCCCTCGACAGGGGGAGTTGGTCAGCCCCAGCATTTT | CANSPSTGGVGQPQHF
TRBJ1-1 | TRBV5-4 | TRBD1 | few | TGTGCCAGCAGCCGGGAGACAGGGACTGAAGCTTTCTTT | CASSRETGTEAFF
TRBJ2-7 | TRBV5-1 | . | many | TGCGCCAGCAGCGCTGACAGCGCCCACGGGGACGAGCAGTACTTC | CASSADSAHGDEQYF
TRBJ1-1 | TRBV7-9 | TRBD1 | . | TGTGCCAGCAGCTTAGCCGTCAGGGGGGTGCCTGAAGCTTTCTTT | CASSLAVRGVPEAFF
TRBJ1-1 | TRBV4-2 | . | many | TGTGCCAGCAGCCAAGATCAGGGGTTGAGCCAGGGAGCTTTCTTT | CASSQDQGLSQGAFF
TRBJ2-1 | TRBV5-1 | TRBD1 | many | TGCGCCAGCAGCTTTAACCGGGACAGATGGTTCTTC | CASSFNRDRWFF
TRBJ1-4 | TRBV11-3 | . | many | TGTGCCAGCAGCTTAGAGGGTACTAATGAAAAACTGTTTTTT | CASSLEGTNEKLFF
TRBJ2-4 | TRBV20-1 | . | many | TGCAGTGCTAGAGGGGAGGACAGCAAAAACATTCAGTACTTC | CSARGEDSKNIQYF
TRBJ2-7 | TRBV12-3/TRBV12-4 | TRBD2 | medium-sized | TGTGCCAGCAGGGGACTAGCGGGAGGTCGGTACGAGCAGTACTTC | CASRGLAGGRYEQYF
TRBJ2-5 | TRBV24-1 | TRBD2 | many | TGTGCCACCAGTGATTTTGGCCTAGCGGGAGTTGAGACCCAGTACTTC | CATSDFGLAGVETQYF
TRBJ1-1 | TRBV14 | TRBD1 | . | TGTGCCAGCACTCCGGGGACAGGGATGAACACTGAAGCTTTCTTT | CASTPGTGMNTEAFF
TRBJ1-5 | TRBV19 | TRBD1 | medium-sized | TGTGCCAGTAGTATAATAGGGGGCAGAGGCAATCAGCCCCAGCATTTT | CASSIIGGRGNQPQHF
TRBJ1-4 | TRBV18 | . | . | TGTGCCAGCTCACCCACGGGTGGTAATGAAAAACTGTTTTTT | CASSPTGGNEKLFF
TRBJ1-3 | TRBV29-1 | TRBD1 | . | TGCAGCGTTGAAGCAATGGGGAAACAGGGGCCCAGCTCTGGAAACACCATATATTTT | CSVEAMGKQGPSSGNTIYF
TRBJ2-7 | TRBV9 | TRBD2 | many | TGTGCCAGCAGCGTAGGTAGTAGCGGGAGGGCCGGGGAGCAGTACTTC | CASSVGSSGRAGEQYF
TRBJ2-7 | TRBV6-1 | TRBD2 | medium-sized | TGTGCCAGCAGTCGACTAGCGTGGTACGAGCAGTACTTC | CASSRLAWYEQYF
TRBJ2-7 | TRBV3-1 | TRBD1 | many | TGTGCCAGCAGCCAAACCGGGACAGGGGGATACGAGCAGTACTTC | CASSQTGTGGYEQYF
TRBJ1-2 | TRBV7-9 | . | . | TGTGCCAGCACGAGGGTGGGTGGCTACACCTTC | CASTRVGGYTF
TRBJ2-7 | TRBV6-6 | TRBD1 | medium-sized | TGTGCCAGCAGTTACTCCCCGGGACAGGGAACCTACGAGCAGTACTTC | CASSYSPGQGTYEQYF